This entry concerns a single T cell receptor beta chain. In its sample, this clonotype was seen a few times. Its antigen is currently not known. With a much larger clone just one base away, this may be a read error. This sample was taken from a study of T cells in Graves' hyperthyroidism and ophthalmopathy (dated by TCRdb to the late 2010s). Concerning the study at large: Peripheral blood was sampled at the time of initial diagnosis, prior to any treatment. A discovery cohort of about a hundred patients, roughly 45 with Graves' ophthalmopathy and about 60 with stable Graves' hyperthyroidism, was used to find distinguishing TCR V-J signatures. Prospective prediction of ophthalmopathy was tested in an independent validation cohort of under 20 hyperthyroidism patients and 17 patients who later progressed to ophthalmopathy. The 95 to 100 discovery patients were randomly divided into training and test sets at a 7:3 ratio. Thyroid tissue and blood T-cell repertoires from six Graves' hyperthyroidism patients were also compared in the study. Following sampling, methimazole starting at 30 mg daily was given to hyperthyroidism patients, and high-dose intravenous methylprednisolone was given to ophthalmopathy patients. The paper describes TCR Vbeta CDR3 sequencing of more than 120 peripheral blood samples, made up of approximately 40 ophthalmopathy patients, over 70 hyperthyroidism patients and 17 progressor patients.

Amplification of TCR beta CDR3 regions was carried out from RNA transcripts. The first round of RT-PCR for the TCR CDR3 was performed with the HTBI primer set and the Qiagen OneStep RT-PCR kit. A second multiplex PCR round built the libraries, followed by size selection and purification. Paired-end sequencing of the libraries was performed with 100 bp reads on an Illumina HiSeq2000. As for how the authors treated the data: SOAPnuke was used to process the raw data, throwing out any read that contained adapters or uncalled bases, had a mean Phred below 15, or lacked an exact constant-primer or identifier match. COPE v1.2.5 was used to merge the high-quality paired reads, and each unique nucleotide sequence was defined as a clonotype. MiTCR v1.1 was used to align clonotypes to the IMGT TRBV, TRBD and TRBJ reference segments. The analysis was restricted to V-J combinations with a frequency above 0.0001, which together covered 98% to 99.2% of the repertoires. The TCS score was defined as F50 (clonal expansion) divided by E x V (chaos), with BLOSUM62-based TCRdist calculated between CDR3 peptides within each V-J. Welch's t-statistics and random forest reduced roughly 500 V-J features to 13, which were used in a naive Bayes classifier (R e1071). The similarity between thyroid and blood repertoires was quantified using the Morisita-Horn index. TCRdb took the public reads, trimmed them with fastp at Q25, ran MiXCR for clone calling and kept in-frame beta chains. One record per CDR3 amino acid sequence lists the most common genes and DNA. TCRdb, not the original authors, processed these V and J calls. The sample table holds fewer than 110,000 distinct CDR3 sequences, of which 40% to 50% were seen once. The top ten hold approximately 30% of the sample.

V lost 3 bases and J lost 5 bases; the stretch between them is 11 bases long. Based on the germline V gene, the CDR1 and CDR2 sequences are MNHEY and SVGAGI. From cysteine to phenylalanine, the CDR3 is 13 amino acids long. Only the CDR3 portion is preserved as DNA: 39 bases, with reading frame beginning at the first base. Here is what the overall study found, with its caveats: Sample size was not statistically predetermined, and investigators were not blinded to group allocation. In cross-validation, a model built on a 13 V-J signature told ophthalmopathy apart from stable hyperthyroidism with under 90% sensitivity and roughly 83% specificity, and in testing the same model reached 80%/75%. In validation, progression to ophthalmopathy was predicted by the model with 70% to 71% sensitivity and approximately 78% specificity, a median of 6.5 months before onset. Most expanded thyroid clonotypes (frequency above 0.001) were also detected in blood, suggesting blood repertoires may reflect thyroid immune responses.

A patient counted as having stable Graves' hyperthyroidism if no progression to ophthalmopathy occurred over 18 months of follow-up. The hyperthyroidism patients were between 18 and 65 years old and newly diagnosed, with a disease duration of less than 2 months. Any patient with an uncontrolled infection, another autoimmune disease, pregnancy or lactation was excluded. Diagnoses were established on the basis of clinical symptoms, serum thyroxine and TRAb, thyroid ultrasound, and orbital computed tomography. PBMCs were separated from roughly 10 ml of fresh peripheral blood using Ficoll-Paque density gradient centrifugation. Total RNA was extracted using Trizol reagent, and RNA quality was assessed on an Agilent 2100 Bioanalyzer.

The chain was built from TRBV6-5 and TRBJ2-7; the D gene cannot be resolved beyond TRBD1 or TRBD2, each matching 6 bases. What was sequenced was blood. This receptor was taken from a man aged 35 to 55 with Graves' hyperthyroidism. The DNA sequence is TGTGCCAGCAGTTATCCGGGGGCCCACGAGCAGTACTTC. Its coded protein is CASSYPGAHEQYF.